The rows below give T cell receptor beta chains drawn from one sample of a study of blood T cell repertoires in COVID-19. Using immunoSEQ multiplex PCR, the repertoire was profiled, and TCRdb retains in-frame clones only, with some absent. The data hold about 220,000 clones, with roughly nine tenths observed a single time. Sequenced input: PBMCs or T cells enriched from blood (not recorded which). These receptors originate from a woman under 30 in a cohort exposed to, infected with or recovered from COVID-19 (not recorded which). CDR3s include the opening cysteine and the closing phenylalanine or tryptophan. D genes are given only for firm matches. Expanded clones get a size class; other rows say once, few or many, or leave the size out.

DNA	CDR3	D	V	J	size
TGCAGCGTGGCGGGGGTATCAACTAATGAAAAACTGTTTTTT	CSVAGVSTNEKLFF	.	TRBV29-1	TRBJ1-4	.
TGTGCCACCAGTGACGTGACAGGCAATGAGCAGTTCTTC	CATSDVTGNEQFF	.	TRBV24-1	TRBJ2-1	.
TGCGCCAGCAGCTCCCAAAGGACTGCCAGCTCCTACAATGAGCAGTTCTTC	CASSSQRTASSYNEQFF	.	TRBV5-1	TRBJ2-1	.
TGTGCCAGCAGCCCCCCCGGGACTAGCGGGTGGGGCTACACAGATACGCAGTATTTT	CASSPPGTSGWGYTDTQYF	TRBD2	TRBV7-9	TRBJ2-3	.
TGTGCCAGCAGCCAAGATCTTGGACACCCCCCTCACTTT	CASSQDLGHPPHF	.	TRBV14	TRBJ1-6	.
TGCGCCAGCAGCCAAGGTGACAGGGCAGGTGGCTACACCTTC	CASSQGDRAGGYTF	TRBD1	TRBV4-1	TRBJ1-2	.
TGTGCCAGCAGCTTAGCGTTTACGGGAATCTACACCTTC	CASSLAFTGIYTF	.	TRBV7-9	TRBJ1-2	.
TGCGCCAGCAGTGAGTCGGTAGGTCGAGGGAGGGATCAGCCCCAGCATTTT	CASSESVGRGRDQPQHF	.	TRBV10-2	TRBJ1-5	.
TGTGCCACCAGTGATACTAACACCGGGGAGCTGTTTTTT	CATSDTNTGELFF	.	TRBV24-1	TRBJ2-2	once
TGTGCCAGCAGCCACAGGGGGCTTGGCTACACCTTC	CASSHRGLGYTF	TRBD1	TRBV14	TRBJ1-2	.
TGTGCCAGCAGTCCAAGGGGCTCTGGGGCCAACGTCCTGACTTTC	CASSPRGSGANVLTF	.	TRBV5-4	TRBJ2-6	.
TGTGCCAGCAGTTTGGACAGGGCAAATGAAAAACTGTTTTTT	CASSLDRANEKLFF	TRBD1	TRBV6-5	TRBJ1-4	.
TGTGCCAGCACCTCGGAGGATTCCACTGAAGCTTTCTTT	CASTSEDSTEAFF	.	TRBV7-8	TRBJ1-1	.
TGCAGCGCGCTCGGGGAGGCCCTAAGTACCTACGAGCAGTACTTC	CSALGEALSTYEQYF	.	TRBV29-1	TRBJ2-7	.
TGTGCCATCAGTGAGTCCAGTGAGCCCCAGCATTTT	CAISESSEPQHF	.	TRBV10-3	TRBJ1-5	.
TGTGCCAGCAGTTTACCACGGGACAGCGATGGAAAACTGTTTTTT	CASSLPRDSDGKLFF	TRBD1	TRBV28	TRBJ1-4	.
TGTGCCAGCAGTTTCGGTGTCAGGGGTCCTAGCAATCAGCCCCAGCATTTT	CASSFGVRGPSNQPQHF	.	TRBV28	TRBJ1-5	.
TGTGCCAGCAGGGAGGAACTAGCGGGAAATAATGAGCAGTTCTTC	CASREELAGNNEQFF	TRBD2	TRBV27	TRBJ2-1	.
TGTGCCTGGAGTGCGGGTCCCAAACTGTTTTTT	CAWSAGPKLFF	.	TRBV30	TRBJ1-4	.
TGTGCCAGCAGACTGGGGACAGGGGGCCCCGGGGAGCTGTTTTTT	CASRLGTGGPGELFF	TRBD1	TRBV7-9	TRBJ2-2	few
TGTGCCAGCAGCTTACAGGGGGCCTACGAGCAGTACTTC	CASSLQGAYEQYF	TRBD1	TRBV7-2	TRBJ2-7	.
TGTGCCAGCAGTGAGCCCGGGGTATCCGAGCAGTACTTC	CASSEPGVSEQYF	.	TRBV2	TRBJ2-7	.
TGTGCCAGCAGTTTACCTACGAGGGCCAACAATGAGCAGTTCTTC	CASSLPTRANNEQFF	.	TRBV28	TRBJ2-1	once
TGTGCCAGCAGTTCCCCCGGGAGGCCCAACTATGGCTACACCTTC	CASSSPGRPNYGYTF	.	TRBV28	TRBJ1-2	.
TGTGCCAGCAGCTCCTACTCGGGGGGGCAGGAGACCCAGTACTTC	CASSSYSGGQETQYF	TRBD2	TRBV11-2	TRBJ2-5	.
TGTGCCAGCAGCTTGAAGGGGGCGAACACTGAAGCTTTCTTT	CASSLKGANTEAFF	TRBD1	TRBV5-5	TRBJ1-1	.
TGTGCCAGCAGCTTAGCGTTTGGACTAGCGGGAGCAGTACAGTACTTC	CASSLAFGLAGAVQYF	TRBD2	TRBV11-2	TRBJ2-7	.
TGTGCCAGCAGCCAAGATGAGGTGGAGCAGTACTTC	CASSQDEVEQYF	.	TRBV3-1/TRBV3-2	TRBJ2-7	.
TGTGCCAGCAGTCCCACATGGAACTATGGCTACACCTTC	CASSPTWNYGYTF	.	TRBV12-3/TRBV12-4	TRBJ1-2	.
TGTGCCATCAGTGAGTCTTCGGGACAGGGCTCTGGGGCCAACGTCCTGACTTTC	CAISESSGQGSGANVLTF	TRBD1	TRBV10-3	TRBJ2-6	.
TGTGCCAGCAACATGAGGGGACACTGGATAGACCCACGCAATCAGCCCCAGCATTTT	CASNMRGHWIDPRNQPQHF	.	TRBV5-4	TRBJ1-5	many
TGTGCCAGCAGTTTAGGACAAGAAGCTTTCTTT	CASSLGQEAFF	.	TRBV6-5	TRBJ1-1	.
TGTGCCACCAGCGGGGACAACAATCAGCCCCAGCATTTT	CATSGDNNQPQHF	.	TRBV24-1	TRBJ1-5	.
TGTGCCAGCAACGACGGGAGGGCCTTCGGGGAGCTGTTTTTT	CASNDGRAFGELFF	TRBD2	TRBV25-1	TRBJ2-2	.
TGTGCCACAGACGGGAACTACGAGCAGTACTTC	CATDGNYEQYF	.	TRBV28	TRBJ2-7	.
TGTGCCAGCAATGACCAGGGGGGCGCGATAGATGAGCAGTACTTC	CASNDQGGAIDEQYF	.	TRBV2	TRBJ2-7	.
TGTGCCAGCAGCTTAAAATCTAGCGGGAGCTACAATGAGCAGTTCTTC	CASSLKSSGSYNEQFF	TRBD2	TRBV7-3	TRBJ2-1	.
TGTGCTAGTGGTTTCGATTCCGGGACAGGGAAAAAGAAGTCAGGTGGAAACACCATATATTTT	CASGFDSGTGKKKSGGNTIYF	TRBD1	TRBV12-5	TRBJ1-3	.
TGTGCCAGCAGCCCCCGGGAGTTACTAGCGGGAGTTACTGGGGCCAACGTCCTGACTTTC	CASSPRELLAGVTGANVLTF	TRBD2	TRBV9	TRBJ2-6	.
TGTGCCAGCAGTTTATCTTCGGGACAGGGTTACGAGCAGTACTTC	CASSLSSGQGYEQYF	TRBD1	TRBV27	TRBJ2-7	.
TGTGCCAGCTCACGTAGCCAGGGGAATGAAAAACTGTTTTTT	CASSRSQGNEKLFF	.	TRBV18	TRBJ1-4	.
TGTGCCAGCAGCTTATCGGGCGGGGGGGCCCCAGAGACCCAGTACTTC	CASSLSGGGAPETQYF	TRBD2	TRBV7-9	TRBJ2-5	.
TGTGCCACCAGTGATTTGACCAGCGGGAGCTCCTACAATGAGCAGTTCTTC	CATSDLTSGSSYNEQFF	TRBD2	TRBV24-1	TRBJ2-1	.
TGTGCCAGCAGCGCCGACGGAGTGAGCTTAGGAAAACTGTTTTTT	CASSADGVSLGKLFF	.	TRBV7-9	TRBJ1-4	.
TGTGCCACCAGTGCGGGGGCCTACGAGCAGTACTTC	CATSAGAYEQYF	.	TRBV24-1	TRBJ2-7	.
TGTGCCAGCAGTTTTACGGGGACAGGGGGCCGATCACCCCTCCACTTT	CASSFTGTGGRSPLHF	TRBD1	TRBV27	TRBJ1-6	few
TGCGCCAGCAGCGCCAGGGGGCGCTTAGTGGATGAGCAGTTCTTC	CASSARGRLVDEQFF	TRBD1	TRBV5-1	TRBJ2-1	.
TGTGCCAGCAGCCATGAACTAGCGGGGACAATCACAGATACGCAGTATTTT	CASSHELAGTITDTQYF	TRBD2	TRBV5-5	TRBJ2-3	.
TGTGCCAGCAGCCAATTGGAGGGGACCTTCCTTGGAAACACCATATATTTT	CASSQLEGTFLGNTIYF	.	TRBV3-1/TRBV3-2	TRBJ1-3	.